Presented here are 4 T cell receptor beta chains from one specimen sequenced in a study of T cells after yellow fever vaccination. TCRdb re-called the 5' RACE reads with MiXCR, one entry per CDR3 protein. This table has some 390,000 distinct CDR3 sequences, under 7.5% appearing once. The sequenced sample was PBMCs, obtained 5 days after the yellow fever booster vaccination. The receptor set was obtained from a man aged 25-45 years who received the YFV17D yellow fever vaccine.

The chain joins TRBV12-3 or TRBV12-4 to TRBJ2-2; the D is unclear. Trimming cost V 6 bases and J 5 bases, with 10 bases left between them. The length of the CDR3 is 13 residues. CDR3 DNA: TGTGCCAGCAGACCCGGACGGACCGGGGAGCTGTTTTTT. Its protein is CASRPGRTGELFF.

The sample holds many counts of this clonotype. The chain links TRBV5-1 to TRBJ2-2, with 8 bases aligning to TRBD2. V lost 0 bases and J lost 4; bases outside the gene matches: 5. The CDR3 is 16 residues long. Germline lookup yields CDR1 SGHRS and CDR2 YFSETQ. This chain's CDR3 is CASSLELAALTGELFF. The CDR3 region has the DNA TGCGCCAGCAGCTTGGAACTAGCGGCACTCACCGGGGAGCTGTTTTTT.

Many counts were recorded for this clonotype. The gene calls are TRBV28 and TRBJ1-5; D remains ambiguous. V lost 6 bases, J lost 6 bases, and 9 bases lay in between. Germline assignment: CDR1 MDHEN and CDR2 SYDVKM. The CDR3 is made up of 12 amino acids. CDR3 coding DNA: TGTGCCAGCAGCAATCGAGGTCAGCCCCAGCATTTT. It specifies CASSNRGQPQHF.

CDR3 protein: CSVAGVGEQFF. CDR3 DNA: TGCAGCGTTGCAGGGGTGGGTGAGCAGTTCTTC. J is TRBJ2-1 and V is TRBV29-1; possibly TRBD1 for D (6 bases). This CDR3 region has 11 residues. Germline V CDR1 and CDR2: SQVTM, ANQGSEA. Trimming pared 4 bases from V and 9 bases from J, leaving 10 bases between.